The clone carrying this TCR beta chain has a handful of counts. Its antigen remains unknown. These data are taken from a study of T-cell memory formation after mild COVID-19. Study summary: TCR clustering was largely donor specific. Broader study findings: Balance between CD4 and CD8 was seen in clones contracting day 15 to 85, and a CD4+ lean was seen in later expanders. The SARS-CoV-2 specificity of second-wave clones reaching peak at day 37 remained unverified.

Each CDR3 protein is one row after TCRdb ran MiXCR on the 5' RACE reads. This table has more than 250,000 distinct CDR3 sequences, 18% appearing once. This CDR3 spans 15 amino acids. Germline CDR1 is DFQATT and CDR2 is SNEGSKA (reference sequence). Trimming took off 0 bases at V and 7 bases at J, with 16 bases between the two ends. The V and J genes are TRBV20-1 and TRBJ1-5; no reliable D call. The sequence derives from a man aged 18 to 29 who had mild COVID-19 (a few samples of this study predate the infection). Cell type and time point are not known. The specimen was PBMCs or a T cell subset sorted from them (not recorded which). The CDR3 DNA sequence: TGCAGTGCTAGAGATCATTCGGAGACGGCGCAGCCCCAGCATTTT. It is translated as CSARDHSETAQPQHF.